This T cell receptor beta chain was retrieved from a study of blood T cell repertoires in COVID-19. Grouping used clinical history reported by participants in a survey and questionnaire. Symptom resolution, clearance, or two negative PCRs marked donors in Cohort 3 as recovered. Germline V gene sequence: CDR1 MNHEY, CDR2 SVGAGI. The CDR3 runs to 13 residues. Between the trimmed V and J ends, which lost 7 bases and 5 bases, there was a span of 13 bases. Sequenced by immunoSEQ multiplex PCR; TCRdb stores in-frame clones only, minus some. Here the sample spans approximately 300,000 clones, roughly 87% being singletons.

The clonotype originates from a woman under 40 who had recovered from COVID-19. The V call is TRBV6-5, the J call TRBJ2-3; D is perhaps TRBD2 (5 bases). What was sequenced was PBMCs or T cells enriched from blood (not recorded which). CDR3 amino acids: CASTEGFGDTQYF. CDR3 nucleotides: TGTGCCAGCACCGAGGGTTTTGGAGATACGCAGTATTTT.